These 19 T cell receptor beta chains came from one sample sequenced in a study of CD8 T cells in Susac syndrome. Random hexamers were used to reverse transcribe about 0.45 to 1 ug of RNA. Using its own MiXCR run on the immunoSEQ multiplex PCR reads, TCRdb lists one record per CDR3 protein. This table holds about 140,000 distinct CDR3 sequences, around 94% found once. The sequenced material came from CD8+ T cells from PBMCs. The origin of the receptors is a human donor in good health.

The J gene is TRBJ1-4, the V gene TRBV27, with 7 bases fitting TRBD1. From germline, CDR1 is MNHEY and CDR2 SMNVEV (reference sequence). CDR3 length equals 16 residues. V lost 0 bases, J lost 4 bases, and 5 bases stayed unmatched. The CDR3 region has the DNA TGTGCCAGCAGTTTATCAGGGGACAGACTTAATGAAAAACTGTTTTTT. This sequence encodes CASSLSGDRLNEKLFF.

The V gene is TRBV7-9, the J gene TRBJ1-2; possible D gene TRBD1, 6 bases. CDR1 is SEHNR and CDR2 is FQNEAQ in the germline V gene (reference sequence). CDR3 length: 14 residues. The V end was cut by 4 bases, the J end by 0 bases, with 9 bases between. CDR3 loop: CASSWTESNYGYTF. In nucleotides, the CDR3 is TGTGCCAGCAGCTGGACAGAGTCTAACTATGGCTACACCTTC.

This chain joins TRBV7-9 and TRBJ2-1; D not resolved. The CDR3 runs 12 residues. Germline V lookup: CDR1 SEHNR, CDR2 FQNEAQ (reference sequence). The V gene lost 2 bases and the J gene lost 6 bases, with 5 bases spanning the gap. The CDR3 nucleotides read TGTGCCAGCAGCTTAATAGGCAATGAGCAGTTCTTC. It specifies CASSLIGNEQFF.

The V gene is TRBV7-9, the J gene TRBJ2-3; 9 nucleotides line up with TRBD2. Germline V gene lookup returns CDR1 SEHNR and CDR2 FQNEAQ (reference sequence). V shed 5 bases, J shed 2 bases, and the junction held 5 bases outside the gene matches. This CDR3 comprises 15 residues. The CDR3 sequence is CASSRTSDNTDTQYF. The CDR3, as DNA: TGTGCCAGCAGCCGGACTAGCGATAACACAGATACGCAGTATTTT.

This chain uses TRBV7-9 with TRBJ2-5; TRBD2 might be the D (6 bases). V was pared by 1 base and J by 4 bases, with 13 bases between. Germline V CDR1 and CDR2: SEHNR, FQNEAQ (reference sequence). The CDR3 is 15 residues long. The CDR3 region has the DNA TGTGCCAGCAGCTTAGACCTCGGGAGCTTAGAGACCCAGTACTTC. Protein: CASSLDLGSLETQYF.

The gene calls are TRBV19 and TRBJ1-1, with D perhaps matching TRBD1 (6 bases). The germline CDR1 and CDR2 sequences are LNHDA and SQIVND (reference sequence). The V gene lost 6 bases and the J gene lost 5 bases, with 13 bases spanning the gap. The CDR3 extends over 13 amino acids. CDR3 DNA: TGTGCCAGTAGAAACAGGGAGTGGACTGAAGCTTTCTTT. Translation: CASRNREWTEAFF.

The V call is TRBV29-1, the J call TRBJ2-1; D may be TRBD2 (5 bases). The germline gives CDR1 SQVTM, CDR2 ANQGSEA. Trimming took off 5 bases at V and 9 bases at J, with 8 bases between the two ends. This CDR3 has 10 residues. CDR3 sequence: CSVSSTEQFF. DNA for the CDR3: TGCAGCGTTTCTAGCACTGAGCAGTTCTTC.

This clonotype appeared once. This chain links TRBV28 with TRBJ1-5, with D tentatively TRBD1 (5 bases). Between the trimmed V and J ends, which lost 6 bases and 6 bases, there was a span of 18 bases. Looked up from germline, CDR1 is MDHEN and CDR2 is SYDVKM. The CDR3 runs 15 residues. Written as DNA, the CDR3 is TGTGCCAGCAGCTCCGGGACGGCCCTTAGTCAGCCCCAGCATTTT. This sequence encodes CASSSGTALSQPQHF.

This rearrangement joins TRBV6-4 to TRBJ2-1, with a tentative D call TRBD2 (5 bases). The CDR3 extends over 15 amino acids. Trimming pared 4 bases from V and 0 bases from J, leaving 10 bases between. CDR1 MRHNA and CDR2 SNTAGT come from the germline V gene. The CDR3 DNA is TGTGCCAGCAGTGGAAAAGGGAGCTCCTACAATGAGCAGTTCTTC. Protein product: CASSGKGSSYNEQFF.

The chain links TRBV5-4 to TRBJ1-2; 10 bases align to TRBD1. Germline CDR1 and CDR2: SGHNT and YYREEE (reference sequence). Trimming removed 7 bases from V and 6 bases from J; junction bases left unmatched: 9. The CDR3 totals 14 residues. The CDR3 region is CASEGFGTGDGYTF. DNA of the CDR3: TGTGCCAGCGAGGGCTTCGGGACAGGGGATGGCTACACCTTC.

The genes are TRBV27 and TRBJ2-3, with 11 bases aligning to TRBD2. The CDR3 has 16 residues. V dropped 4 bases and J dropped 3; count of bases not matched to a gene: 6. The germline CDR1 and CDR2 sequences are MNHEY and SMNVEV (reference sequence). CDR3 nucleotides: TGTGCCAGCAGTTCCCTCACTAGCGGGAGTACAGATACGCAGTATTTT. Protein: CASSSLTSGSTDTQYF.

The J gene is TRBJ1-2, the V gene TRBV20-1, with 7 bases identical to TRBD1. V lost 6 bases, J lost 4 bases, and 8 bases stayed unmatched. Per germline, CDR1 DFQATT and CDR2 SNEGSKA (reference sequence). The CDR3 extends over 13 amino acids. This CDR3 reads CSALGQDSYGYTF. The CDR3 DNA is TGCAGTGCCCTAGGACAGGATAGCTATGGCTACACCTTC.

The CDR3 DNA is TGTGCCAGCAGTTTACAGGGTCCCAGGGAACTCTCCTACGAGCAGTACTTC. The encoded protein is CASSLQGPRELSYEQYF. The V gene is TRBV27, the J gene TRBJ2-7; possible D gene TRBD1, 5 bases. Per the germline V gene, CDR1 is MNHEY and CDR2 is SMNVEV (reference sequence). The CDR3 extends over 17 amino acids. Trimming cost V 2 bases and J 0 bases, with 17 bases left between them.

The rearrangement uses TRBV4-3 and TRBJ2-1; no clear D gene. The CDR3 is made up of 14 amino acids. Trimming removed 2 bases at V and 5 bases at J, with 10 bases between. The germline V gene has CDR1 LGHNA and CDR2 YSLEER. CDR3 bases: TGCGCCAGCAGCCAAATGGGCACGAACAATGAGCAGTTCTTC. Protein: CASSQMGTNNEQFF.

The V call is TRBV14, the J call TRBJ2-1; 7 bases match TRBD2. Germline V lookup: CDR1 SGHDN, CDR2 FVKESK. The CDR3 covers 15 residues. V shed 1 base, J shed 2 bases, and the junction held 2 bases outside the gene matches. The DNA for the CDR3 is TGTGCCAGCAGCCAAGGGGGAGGGCCCTACAATGAGCAGTTCTTC. This translates into CASSQGGGPYNEQFF.

This clonotype was picked up a small number of times. The chain has TRBV27 and TRBJ1-5; no clear D. CDR1 and CDR2 from the germline V gene are MNHEY and SMNVEV (reference sequence). The CDR3 is 12 amino acids. V was cut by 2 bases and J by 3 bases, with 2 bases left in between. In nucleotides, the CDR3 is TGTGCCAGCAGTTTAACCAATCAGCCCCAGCATTTT. The encoded protein is CASSLTNQPQHF.

This clonotype was seen a single time. V usage is TRBV27 and J usage is TRBJ1-5; D call uncertain. Germline V CDR1 and CDR2: MNHEY, SMNVEV (reference sequence). Trimming removed 3 bases from V and 5 bases from J, with 11 bases in between. The CDR3 loop spans 14 amino acids. In DNA, the CDR3 is TGTGCCAGCAGTTTCGTGGCAGGCTATCAGCCCCAGCATTTT. Amino acid sequence: CASSFVAGYQPQHF.

The chain is built from TRBV4-1 and TRBJ1-1, with no clear D. Germline loops: CDR1 MGHRA, CDR2 YSYEKL. Trimming took off 4 bases at V and 3 bases at J, with 9 bases between the two ends. The CDR3 totals 13 residues. CDR3 nucleotide sequence: TGCGCCAGCAGCCCCATGGAGGACACTGAAGCTTTCTTT. The encoded protein is CASSPMEDTEAFF.

The genes are TRBV5-6 and TRBJ2-1; D is ambiguous. CDR1 and CDR2 (germline): SGHDT, YYEEEE. Trimming took off 2 bases at V and 3 bases at J, with 12 bases between the two ends. The CDR3 length is 15 residues. CDR3 protein: CASSFSREFYNEQFF. DNA for the CDR3: TGTGCCAGCAGCTTCTCTAGGGAATTCTACAATGAGCAGTTCTTC.